The T cell receptor beta chain under discussion was sequenced for a study of blood T cell repertoires in COVID-19. For the study at large: Acute and convalescent COVID-19 specimens originated in the United States, Italy and Spain.

Clones were read by immunoSEQ multiplex PCR, and TCRdb kept only the in-frame ones, dropping some. The sample carries approximately 290,000 clones, approximately 89% recorded once. Germline-derived CDR1 and CDR2 are SGHRS and YFSETQ. Trimming cost V 0 bases and J 8 bases; bases outside gene matches: 10. This CDR3 spans 16 amino acids. The genes are TRBV5-1 and TRBJ1-4, with 7 bases lining up with TRBD1. Sequencing was carried out using peripheral blood. This TCR was sampled from a woman aged 60-75 years with acute or convalescent COVID-19. Written as DNA, the CDR3 is TGCGCCAGCAGCTTGGCCGATGGAGGGGGCAGCGAAAAACTGTTTTTT. The encoded protein is CASSLADGGGSEKLFF.